Following are 29 T cell receptor beta chains from one sample sequenced in a study of T cell responses to AZD1222 COVID-19 vaccine. The table came from immunoSEQ multiplex PCR; TCRdb's copy has only in-frame clones and leaves some out. Found here are roughly 140,000 clones, around 94% of them singletons; the top ten hold roughly 10%. The material was peripheral blood, obtained 28 days after the second AZD1222 dose. These receptors were taken from an adult who received the AZD1222 COVID-19 vaccine.

Note on this clone: The sample contains more than one DNA sequence encoding this CDR3. This sequence joins TRBV30 and TRBJ1-4; D is unclear. Germline V gene sequence: CDR1 GTSNPN, CDR2 SVGIG (reference sequence). There are 13 residues in the CDR3. Deletions cut 0 bases from V and 7 bases from J, with 9 bases between. CDR3 coding DNA: TGTGCCTGGAGTGTCCGGGGAACTGAAAAACTGTTTTTT. This codes for CAWSVRGTEKLFF.

V gene TRBV9 combines with J gene TRBJ2-1; no definite D call. Looked up from germline, CDR1 is SGDLS and CDR2 is YYNGEE. V lost 5 bases and J lost 9, with 6 bases in between. CDR3 length: 10 residues. The CDR3 DNA sequence: TGTGCCAGCAGGGCAGGTGAGCAGTTCTTC. Encoded protein: CASRAGEQFF. The entire variable domain, with the rest obtained from reference TRBV9 and TRBJ2-1, is as follows: DSGVTQTPKHLITATGQRVTLRCSPRSGDLSVYWYQQSLDQGLQFLIQYYNGEERAKGNILERFSAQQFPDLHSELNLSSLELGDSALYFCASRAGEQFFGPGTRLTVL.

Points on this clone: The sample holds other DNA sequences that translate to the same CDR3. This chain connects TRBV11-2 to TRBJ1-6; weak D call: TRBD1 (5 bases). CDR1 SGHAT and CDR2 FQNNGV come from the germline V gene. V was trimmed by 2 bases and J by 7 bases, leaving 9 bases between them. CDR3 length equals 14 residues. In nucleotides, the CDR3 is TGTGCCAGCAGCTTACGGGGGGGGAATTCACCCCTCCACTTT. Its protein product is CASSLRGGNSPLHF. The variable domain in full, with the rest retrieved from reference TRBV11-2 and TRBJ1-6, is EAGVAQSPRYKIIEKRQSVAFWCNPISGHATLYWYQQILGQGPKLLIQFQNNGVVDDSQLPKDRFSAERLKGVDSTLKIQPAKLEDSAVYLCASSLRGGNSPLHFGNGTRLTVT.

Points on this clone: Other nucleotide sequences in the sample specify the same CDR3. The chain joins TRBV28 to TRBJ1-2; D is ambiguous. The V and J ends lost 3 bases and 5 bases respectively, with 7 bases between them. The CDR3 has 12 residues. CDR1 is MDHEN, CDR2 SYDVKM, per germline. This CDR3 is CASSLAGYGYTF. CDR3 coding DNA: TGTGCCAGCAGTTTGGCTGGATATGGCTACACCTTC.

This sequence joins TRBV6-1 and TRBJ1-5; possibly TRBD1 for D (6 bases). CDR1 is MNHNS and CDR2 is SASEGT in the germline V gene. The CDR3 is 16 amino acids. Trimming shortened V by 3 bases and J by 0 bases, and 12 bases separated the two germline ends. CDR3 region: CASSEQGFYSNQPQHF. The DNA for the CDR3 is TGTGCCAGCAGTGAGCAGGGGTTTTATAGCAATCAGCCCCAGCATTTT.

The chain employs TRBV10-3 and TRBJ1-1; D gene ambiguous. The CDR3 length is 13 residues. The germline CDR1 and CDR2 sequences are ENHRY and SYGVKD. V lost 3 bases, J lost 1 base, and 6 bases lay in between. CDR3 DNA sequence: TGTGCCATCAGTGACCCAAAGAACACTGAAGCTTTCTTT. Protein: CAISDPKNTEAFF.

The chain is built from TRBV18 and TRBJ1-4, with no clear D. The CDR3 runs to 13 residues. Trimming removed 5 bases at V and 3 bases at J, with 7 bases between. The germline CDR1 and CDR2 sequences are KGHSH and LQKENI. The CDR3 DNA sequence: TGTGCCAGCTCATCCGACTCTAATGAAAAACTGTTTTTT. Its protein product is CASSSDSNEKLFF.

The V and J genes are TRBV15 and TRBJ1-4; tentatively, D is TRBD1 (6 bases). The CDR3 is made up of 15 amino acids. Trimming shortened V by 0 bases and J by 5 bases, and 10 bases separated the two germline ends. Germline-derived CDR1 and CDR2 are LNHNV and YYDKDF (reference sequence). CDR3 sequence: CATSREGGGNEKLFF. CDR3 coding DNA: TGTGCCACCAGCAGAGAGGGAGGGGGGAATGAAAAACTGTTTTTT.

This clone was recorded only once. The chain combines TRBV6-5 with TRBJ1-6; possible D gene TRBD1, 5 bases. Trimming cost V 6 bases and J 7 bases, with 16 bases left between them. CDR3 length: 15 amino acids. Germline V gene lookup returns CDR1 MNHEY and CDR2 SVGAGI. This CDR3 reads CASRARVIGNSPLHF. The CDR3 DNA reads as TGTGCCAGCAGAGCCAGGGTTATTGGGAATTCACCCCTCCACTTT.

V is TRBV5-1 and J is TRBJ1-2; D is ambiguous. Trimming pared 0 bases from V and 6 bases from J, leaving 6 bases between. Germline CDR1 reads SGHRS; CDR2 reads YFSETQ. There are 12 residues in the CDR3. CDR3 coding DNA: TGCGCCAGCAGCTTGGATGTTGATGGCTACACCTTC. Amino acid sequence: CASSLDVDGYTF. Filled out from reference TRBV5-1 and TRBJ1-2, the complete variable domain reads KAGVTQTPRYLIKTRGQQVTLSCSPISGHRSVSWYQQTPGQGLQFLFEYFSETQRNKGNFPGRFSGRQFSNSRSEMNVSTLELGDSALYLCASSLDVDGYTFGSGTRLTVV.

The rearrangement joins TRBV6-4 to TRBJ2-2, with D maybe TRBD1 (5 bases). This CDR3 is 13 amino acids long. The germline V and J ends were trimmed by 3 bases and 3 bases, with 5 bases remaining between them. Germline V gene lookup returns CDR1 MRHNA and CDR2 SNTAGT. CDR3 protein: CASSEGDTGELFF. CDR3 DNA: TGTGCCAGCAGTGAAGGGGACACCGGGGAGCTGTTTTTT.

This chain joins TRBV19 and TRBJ1-2; 7 bases map to TRBD1. The CDR3 length is 12 residues. V was clipped by 3 bases and J by 8 bases; unmatched bases: 3. The germline V gene encodes CDR1 LNHDA and CDR2 SQIVND (reference sequence). The CDR3 nucleotides read TGTGCCAGTAGTATGAGAGGGGGCGGCTACACCTTC. It is translated as CASSMRGGGYTF.

CDR3: CASSPRAGLQPQHF. In nucleotides, the CDR3 is TGTGCCAGCTCACCAAGAGCAGGGTTGCAGCCCCAGCATTTT. The rearrangement links TRBV18 to TRBJ1-5, with D tentatively TRBD1 (5 bases). The V gene lost 2 bases and the J gene lost 7 bases, with 12 bases spanning the gap. This CDR3 comprises 14 residues. In germline, CDR1 is KGHSH, CDR2 LQKENI.

The chain is built from TRBV7-3 and TRBJ2-5, with 8 bases matching TRBD1. The length of the CDR3 is 16 residues. The trim removed 1 base at V and 4 bases at J, leaving 8 bases unmatched. Per the germline V gene, CDR1 is SGHTA and CDR2 is FQGTGA. CDR3 loop: CASSLNPPGGGETQYF. DNA of the CDR3: TGTGCCAGCAGCTTAAACCCTCCAGGGGGCGGAGAGACCCAGTACTTC.

This sequence joins TRBV14 and TRBJ1-6, with 8 positions matching TRBD1. V lost 5 bases to trimming and J lost 6 bases; unmatched junction nucleotides: 12. CDR3 length: 17 amino acids. Germline lookup yields CDR1 SGHDN and CDR2 FVKESK. CDR3: CASSVGQGPSFNSPLHF. The CDR3 nucleotides are TGTGCCAGCAGCGTTGGACAGGGCCCTTCATTTAATTCACCCCTCCACTTT.

Only a few counts were recorded for this clone. The J gene is TRBJ1-6, the V gene TRBV11-2; D is undetermined. The germline V and J ends were trimmed by 0 bases and 14 bases, with 8 bases remaining between them. This CDR3 has 12 amino acids. CDR1 and CDR2 (germline): SGHAT, FQNNGV. As DNA, the CDR3 is TGTGCCAGCAGCTTAGATCATAGGTCCCTCCACTTT. This gives the protein CASSLDHRSLHF.

This chain connects TRBV6-5 to TRBJ2-1; a weak D match, TRBD2 (5 bases). The CDR3 covers 14 residues. The V and J ends lost 0 bases and 7 bases respectively, with 10 bases between them. Germline CDR1 and CDR2: MNHEY and SVGAGI. CDR3 region: CASSYSTSGNEQFF. In DNA form, the CDR3 reads TGTGCCAGCAGTTACTCGACCAGCGGTAATGAGCAGTTCTTC.

V gene TRBV28 combines with J gene TRBJ1-5, with D possibly matching TRBD1 (5 bases). Germline values: CDR1 MDHEN, CDR2 SYDVKM. The CDR3 is made up of 15 amino acids. The ends were cut back, 2 bases at V and 4 bases at J, with 12 bases in the middle. As DNA, the CDR3 is TGTGCCAGCAGTTTAGACGGACACTCGAATCAGCCCCAGCATTTT. Amino acid sequence: CASSLDGHSNQPQHF.

The CDR3, as DNA: TGTGCCAGCAGTCCTCTAACAGACGGAGAGGACAGTCTGGAAGGCTACACCTTC. Protein product: CASSPLTDGEDSLEGYTF. V is TRBV28 and J is TRBJ1-2; tentatively, D is TRBD1 (6 bases). The CDR3 has 18 residues. Germline V CDR1 and CDR2: MDHEN, SYDVKM. Trimming took off 5 bases at V and 8 bases at J, with 30 bases between the two ends.

The CDR3 region has the DNA TGTGCCAGCAGCTCCCCCGCGGTTACCTACGAGCAGTACTTC. It translates to CASSSPAVTYEQYF. The chain employs TRBV13 and TRBJ2-7; D is unclear. The CDR3 loop spans 14 amino acids. CDR1 and CDR2 from the germline V gene are PRHDT and FYEKMQ (reference sequence). Trimming took off 4 bases at V and 2 bases at J, with 12 bases between the two ends.

V gene TRBV11-2 combines with J gene TRBJ2-1; TRBD2 matches 15 bases. CDR1 and CDR2 from the germline V gene are SGHAT and FQNNGV. The CDR3 is 15 amino acids. V shed 5 bases, J shed 7 bases, and the junction held 3 bases outside the gene matches. CDR3 sequence: CASSRGLAGGNEQFF. In nucleotides, the CDR3 is TGTGCCAGCAGCCGGGGACTAGCGGGGGGTAATGAGCAGTTCTTC.

The chain employs TRBV14 and TRBJ2-7; 7 bases agree with TRBD2. The CDR3 is 16 residues long. CDR1 is SGHDN and CDR2 is FVKESK in the germline V gene. V dropped 3 bases and J dropped 5; count of bases not matched to a gene: 13. CDR3 residues: CASSHTGRTSLNEQYF. The CDR3 DNA reads TGTGCCAGCAGCCACACCGGCCGGACTAGTTTGAACGAGCAGTACTTC.

The chain couples TRBV24-1 to TRBJ2-1; 9 nucleotides align to TRBD2. Unmatched junction bases numbered 21, after V lost 4 bases and J lost 6 bases. The CDR3 runs 20 residues. From germline, CDR1 is KGHDR and CDR2 SFDVKD. This chain's CDR3 is CATSDPTPNYSGGKFNEQFF. The CDR3 coding sequence is TGTGCCACCAGTGACCCCACCCCGAATTATAGCGGGGGAAAATTCAATGAGCAGTTCTTC.

This clone has a single count. The chain has TRBV27 and TRBJ1-6; 9 nucleotides align to TRBD1. This CDR3 region has 15 residues. The junction had 5 bases not matched to a gene; V was cut back by 4 bases and J by 7 bases. Germline loops: CDR1 MNHEY, CDR2 SMNVEV (reference sequence). DNA of the CDR3: TGTGCCAGCAGTTCCCCCGGGACAGGGAATTCACCCCTCCACTTT. Protein: CASSSPGTGNSPLHF.

The chain employs TRBV24-1 and TRBJ1-1; 7 bases are shared with TRBD1. CDR1 and CDR2 (germline): KGHDR, SFDVKD. V lost 7 bases, J lost 1 base, and 2 bases stayed unmatched. This CDR3 has 13 residues. The CDR3 DNA sequence: TGTGCCACCAGGGGGGACAGGAACACTGAAGCTTTCTTT. Translated: CATRGDRNTEAFF.

The gene calls are TRBV7-9 and TRBJ1-2; TRBD1 is a possible D gene (5 bases). Germline loops: CDR1 SEHNR, CDR2 FQNEAQ (reference sequence). V lost 5 bases and J 3 bases, leaving 13 bases between the germline ends. The CDR3 contains 14 residues. The CDR3 nucleotides are TGTGCCAGCAGCCGGGATCGGGGCGACTATGGCTACACCTTC. The encoded protein is CASSRDRGDYGYTF.

The gene calls are TRBV3-1 (or the pseudogene TRBV3-2) and TRBJ2-7; TRBD1 agrees at 7 bases. Trimming took 5 bases from V and 3 from J; bases not matched to a gene: 7. Germline-derived CDR1 and CDR2 are LGHDT and YNNKEL (reference sequence). CDR3 length: 14 amino acids. CDR3 loop: CASSNRGQSYEQYF. CDR3 coding DNA: TGTGCCAGCAGCAATCGGGGACAGAGCTACGAGCAGTACTTC.

The chain carries TRBV5-1 and TRBJ1-2; D may be TRBD1 (5 bases). Germline V gene lookup returns CDR1 SGHRS and CDR2 YFSETQ. V was cut by 4 bases and J by 4 bases, with 8 bases left in between. This CDR3 comprises 12 residues. This chain's CDR3 is CASSRDLYGYTF. CDR3 sequence (DNA): TGCGCCAGCAGCCGGGACCTCTATGGCTACACCTTC.

The chain joins TRBV3-1 (or the pseudogene TRBV3-2) to TRBJ1-1; TRBD1 matches 7 bases. Unmatched junction bases numbered 9, after V lost 1 base and J lost 1 base. The germline gives CDR1 LGHDT, CDR2 YNNKEL (reference sequence). The length of the CDR3 is 17 residues. The CDR3 is CASSQVTQGKGNTEAFF. CDR3 nucleotides: TGTGCCAGCAGCCAAGTTACACAGGGGAAGGGGAACACTGAAGCTTTCTTT.